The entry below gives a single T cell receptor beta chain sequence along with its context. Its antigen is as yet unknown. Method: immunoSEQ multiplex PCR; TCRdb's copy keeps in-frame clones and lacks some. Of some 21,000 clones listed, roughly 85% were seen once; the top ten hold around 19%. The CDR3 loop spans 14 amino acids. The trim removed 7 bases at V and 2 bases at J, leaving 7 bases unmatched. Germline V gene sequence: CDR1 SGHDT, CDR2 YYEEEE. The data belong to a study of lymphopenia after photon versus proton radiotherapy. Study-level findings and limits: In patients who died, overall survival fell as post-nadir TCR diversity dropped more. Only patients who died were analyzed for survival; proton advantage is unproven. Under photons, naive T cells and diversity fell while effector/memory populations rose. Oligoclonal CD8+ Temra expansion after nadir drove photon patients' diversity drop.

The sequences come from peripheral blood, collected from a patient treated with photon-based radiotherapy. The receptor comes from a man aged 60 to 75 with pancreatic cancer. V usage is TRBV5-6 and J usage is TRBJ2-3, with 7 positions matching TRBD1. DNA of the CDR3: TGTGCCAGCTGGGCCCAGGGGGACACAGATACGCAGTATTTT. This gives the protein CASWAQGDTDTQYF.